Below are 25 T cell receptor beta chains sequenced from a single sample in a study of CD8+ T cells in alopecia areata. After isolation, RNA underwent reverse transcription to generate cDNA as the sequencing template. TCRdb's table, derived via immunoSEQ multiplex PCR, lists solely in-frame clones and lacks some. The table records 100,000 to 150,000 clones, about 46% of them present only once. Sequenced here: CD8+ T cells sorted from blood, sampled at week 0. These receptors came from a human donor with alopecia areata.

The V and J genes are TRBV9 and TRBJ2-1, with TRBD2 matching over 9 bases. Germline loops: CDR1 SGDLS, CDR2 YYNGEE. There are 13 residues in the CDR3. V was pared by 0 bases and J by 10 bases, with 2 bases of the junction left unmatched. In nucleotides, the CDR3 is TGTGCCAGCAGCGTAGTAGCGGGGGTCGAGCAGTTCTTC. This gives the protein CASSVVAGVEQFF.

This clone is labeled as large. The V call is TRBV30, the J call TRBJ2-7; 10 positions agree with TRBD1. V lost 4 bases to trimming and J lost 7 bases; unmatched junction nucleotides: 10. Germline-derived CDR1 and CDR2 are GTSNPN and SVGIG (reference sequence). CDR3 size: 14 residues. The CDR3 sequence is CAWTPGTGVQEQYF. The DNA for the CDR3 is TGTGCCTGGACTCCAGGGACAGGGGTTCAGGAGCAGTACTTC.

In regard to this clone: This may be a read error: a much more frequent sequence differs by one nucleotide. Other nucleotide sequences from this sample produce the same CDR3. V and J are TRBV4-2 and TRBJ2-7; 11 nucleotides match TRBD2. The CDR3 totals 16 residues. With V trimmed by 0 bases and J by 5 bases, 6 bases remained unmatched. CDR1 is LGHNA, CDR2 YNFKEQ, per germline. DNA of the CDR3: TGTGCCAGCAGCCAAGAGGGAACTAGCGGGGGTCACGAGCAGTACTTC. Its translation is CASSQEGTSGGHEQYF.

The V and J genes are TRBV27 and TRBJ1-6, with a possible D match to TRBD1 (5 bases). Germline V gene sequence: CDR1 MNHEY, CDR2 SMNVEV (reference sequence). V was shortened by 5 bases and J by 12 bases, with 11 bases between the two germline ends. This CDR3 is 12 amino acids long. The DNA for the CDR3 is TGTGCCAGCAGTCTTAATCAGGGACCCCTCCACTTT. Its translation is CASSLNQGPLHF.

In nucleotides, the CDR3 is TGCGCCAGCAGCTTCAAGGGGTCCTACGAGCAGTACTTC. Residues: CASSFKGSYEQYF. V and J are TRBV5-1 and TRBJ2-7; D perhaps matches TRBD1 (5 bases). Germline V gives CDR1 SGHRS, CDR2 YFSETQ. The V end lost 2 bases, the J end lost 1 base, and 7 bases lay between the germline ends. The CDR3 runs to 13 residues.

V gene TRBV13 combines with J gene TRBJ2-1; D is possibly TRBD1 or TRBD2 (6 bases each). V lost 6 bases and J lost 2, with 14 bases in between. Germline V gives CDR1 PRHDT, CDR2 FYEKMQ (reference sequence). The CDR3 spans 15 residues. The CDR3 reads CASREGDAAYNEQFF. The CDR3 bases are TGTGCCAGCAGGGAGGGGGACGCAGCCTACAATGAGCAGTTCTTC. The variable domain in full, with the rest retrieved from reference TRBV13 and TRBJ2-1, is AAGVIQSPRHLIKEKRETATLKCYPIPRHDTVYWYQQGPGQDPQFLISFYEKMQSDKGSIPDRFSAQQFSDYHSELNMSSLELGDSALYFCASREGDAAYNEQFFGPGTRLTVL.

This clone showed up just a few times. The CDR3 nucleotides are TGTGCCAGCAGGTTCATAAACCAGCAAGAGACCCAGTACTTC. Amino acids: CASRFINQQETQYF. The chain combines TRBV6-5 with TRBJ2-5; D call uncertain. Trimming shortened V by 6 bases and J by 2 bases, and 13 bases separated the two germline ends. The CDR3 length is 14 residues. The germline CDR1 and CDR2 sequences are MNHEY and SVGAGI.

The chain recombines TRBV14 with TRBJ2-5, with TRBD1 as a possible D gene (6 bases). Germline V gene lookup returns CDR1 SGHDN and CDR2 FVKESK. The ends were cut back, 4 bases at V and 5 bases at J, with 17 bases in the middle. CDR3 length equals 15 residues. The DNA of the CDR3 is TGTGCCAGCAGCCGGGACATCGTATCGCTGGAGACCCAGTACTTC. Translated, it gives CASSRDIVSLETQYF.

CDR3 loop: CASSLETGGESPLHF. Written as DNA, the CDR3 is TGTGCCAGCAGCTTAGAGACAGGGGGCGAATCACCCCTCCACTTT. V usage is TRBV7-9 and J usage is TRBJ1-6; 10 nucleotides match TRBD1. Germline V CDR1 and CDR2: SEHNR, FQNEAQ (reference sequence). This CDR3 has 15 residues. J lost 10 bases, V lost 1 base, and 4 bases had no gene match.

V is TRBV7-9 and J is TRBJ2-7; weak D call: TRBD1 (5 bases). V lost 0 bases and J 6 bases, leaving 9 bases between the germline ends. The CDR3 covers 13 residues. Germline CDR1 is SEHNR and CDR2 is FQNEAQ (reference sequence). In nucleotides, the CDR3 is TGTGCCAGCAGCTTAGCTCAGGGTGGCGAGCAGTACTTC. Translated: CASSLAQGGEQYF.

This clone has just a few counts. The genes are TRBV7-2 and TRBJ2-5, with no clear D. Germline CDR1 SGHTA, CDR2 FQGNSA. V lost 8 bases and J 5 bases, leaving 9 bases between the germline ends. The CDR3 is made up of 11 amino acids. The CDR3 region has the DNA TGTGCCAGCCAGGATCTGGAGACCCAGTACTTC. Translated: CASQDLETQYF.

V gene TRBV11-2 combines with J gene TRBJ2-3; 10 bases fit TRBD2. The germline V gene has CDR1 SGHAT and CDR2 FQNNGV. J gave up 0 bases and V 3 bases, and 6 bases lay outside the gene matches. The CDR3 has 17 residues. The CDR3 region has the DNA TGTGCCAGCAGCTTTCACCTAGCGGGGGCAAGCACAGATACGCAGTATTTT. It translates to CASSFHLAGASTDTQYF.

The DNA of the CDR3 is TGTGCCAGCATCGGGCGGCCCTCCTACAATGAGCAGTTCTTC. This gives the protein CASIGRPSYNEQFF. The chain combines TRBV7-9 with TRBJ2-1; the D is unclear. The CDR3 spans 14 residues. V shed 7 bases and J shed 0 bases, with 10 bases lying between them. Looked up from germline, CDR1 is SEHNR and CDR2 is FQNEAQ (reference sequence).

This chain links TRBV29-1 with TRBJ1-2; perhaps TRBD1 as D (5 bases). The V gene lost 5 bases and the J gene lost 7 bases, with 14 bases spanning the gap. The CDR3 sequence is 12 residues long. Germline V gives CDR1 SQVTM, CDR2 ANQGSEA. The CDR3 loop is CSVSGKWVGYTF. In nucleotides, the CDR3 is TGCAGCGTTTCAGGGAAATGGGTTGGCTACACCTTC.

This clone has only a few counts. The V gene is TRBV6-5, the J gene TRBJ1-2; D not certain. This CDR3 has 12 amino acids. V dropped 5 bases and J dropped 6 bases, with 10 bases sitting between them. Germline-derived CDR1 and CDR2 are MNHEY and SVGAGI. CDR3 sequence: CASSEGVHGYTF. The CDR3 DNA sequence: TGTGCCAGCAGTGAGGGCGTCCATGGCTACACCTTC.

The chain uses TRBV6-5 and TRBJ1-1; possibly TRBD1 for D (6 bases). V shed 0 bases and J shed 7 bases, with 15 bases lying between them. CDR1 MNHEY and CDR2 SVGAGI come from the germline V gene. The CDR3 has 15 residues. CDR3 sequence reads: CASSYSRVAGVEAFF. In DNA, the CDR3 is TGTGCCAGCAGTTACTCGAGAGTAGCAGGGGTTGAAGCTTTCTTT.

There are a few counts of this clone. The chain has TRBV4-1 and TRBJ2-1; D possibly corresponds to TRBD2 (6 bases). The CDR3 covers 12 residues. The V end was cut by 10 bases, the J end by 7 bases, with 14 bases between. Looked up from germline, CDR1 is MGHRA and CDR2 is YSYEKL. CDR3 coding DNA: TGCGCCACCCGGGACTCGACTAATGAGCAGTTCTTC. Translated, it gives CATRDSTNEQFF.

In its sample, this clone was seen a few times. The rearrangement uses TRBV5-1 and TRBJ2-5, with a weak D call TRBD2 (6 bases). The CDR3 extends over 15 amino acids. CDR1 is SGHRS and CDR2 is YFSETQ in the germline V gene. The ends were cut back, 3 bases at V and 5 bases at J, with 17 bases in the middle. CDR3 in amino acids: CASSSPTKGGETQYF. The CDR3 region has the DNA TGCGCCAGCAGCTCCCCGACTAAAGGAGGGGAGACCCAGTACTTC.

The chain joins TRBV13 to TRBJ1-1; D might be TRBD1 (5 bases). CDR1 is PRHDT, CDR2 FYEKMQ, per germline (reference sequence). CDR3 length equals 14 residues. The V end was cut by 5 bases, the J end by 1 base, with 11 bases between. CDR3 protein: CASSLLRENTEAFF. For the CDR3, the DNA is TGTGCCAGCAGCCTCCTCAGGGAGAACACTGAAGCTTTCTTT.

Comment on this clone: Other DNA sequences within the sample encode an identical CDR3. The chain employs TRBV5-6 and TRBJ2-7; D possibly corresponds to TRBD2 (6 bases). The CDR3 is made up of 12 amino acids. CDR1 SGHDT and CDR2 YYEEEE come from the germline V gene. V gave up 2 bases and J gave up 7 bases, with 10 bases separating them. CDR3 sequence reads: CASSFQGGEQYF. The CDR3 bases are TGTGCCAGCAGCTTCCAGGGAGGAGAGCAGTACTTC.

The table lists this clone with a few counts. The CDR3 bases are TGTGCCAGCAGCTTAGCTAGGGGAGCTGGAAACACCATATATTTT. This codes for CASSLARGAGNTIYF. J is TRBJ1-3 and V is TRBV7-8, with D perhaps TRBD1 (5 bases). Germline V CDR1 and CDR2: SGHVS, FQNEAQ. The CDR3 length is 15 residues. The V and J ends lost 0 bases and 2 bases respectively, with 8 bases between them.

The chain joins TRBV30 to TRBJ1-6; D unclear. CDR3 length: 14 amino acids. V dropped 0 bases and J dropped 5 bases, with 8 bases sitting between them. From germline, CDR1 is GTSNPN and CDR2 SVGIG (reference sequence). The CDR3 sequence: CAWSVLSNNSPLHF. The CDR3 nucleotides read TGTGCCTGGAGTGTTTTGTCGAATAATTCACCCCTCCACTTT.

The gene calls are TRBV7-6 and TRBJ2-2, with a possible D match to TRBD1 (6 bases). CDR3 length: 13 residues. The germline CDR1 and CDR2 sequences are SGHVS and FNYEAQ. V was pared by 5 bases and J by 7 bases, with 11 bases between. The CDR3 loop is CASSLGAGGELFF. The CDR3 region has the DNA TGTGCCAGCAGCCTGGGGGCCGGCGGGGAGCTGTTTTTT.

This clone was observed a handful of times. This chain joins TRBV30 and TRBJ1-2, with a weak D call TRBD1 (6 bases). Trimming pared 5 bases from V and 5 bases from J, leaving 15 bases between. Per germline, CDR1 GTSNPN and CDR2 SVGIG (reference sequence). This CDR3 spans 13 amino acids. CDR3 DNA sequence: TGTGCCTGGGAGTCCGGGCAGGGGTATGGCTACACCTTC. It yields the protein CAWESGQGYGYTF.

Comment on this clone: Possible read error: a much larger clone is one base away. The chain uses TRBV7-9 and TRBJ2-3; D ambiguous. This CDR3 has 12 amino acids. In germline, CDR1 is SEHNR, CDR2 FQNEAQ (reference sequence). V shed 1 base and J shed 1 base, with 0 bases lying between them. The CDR3 is CASSLGTDTQYF. The CDR3 DNA reads TGTGCCAGCAGCTTAGGCACAGATACGCAGTATTTT.